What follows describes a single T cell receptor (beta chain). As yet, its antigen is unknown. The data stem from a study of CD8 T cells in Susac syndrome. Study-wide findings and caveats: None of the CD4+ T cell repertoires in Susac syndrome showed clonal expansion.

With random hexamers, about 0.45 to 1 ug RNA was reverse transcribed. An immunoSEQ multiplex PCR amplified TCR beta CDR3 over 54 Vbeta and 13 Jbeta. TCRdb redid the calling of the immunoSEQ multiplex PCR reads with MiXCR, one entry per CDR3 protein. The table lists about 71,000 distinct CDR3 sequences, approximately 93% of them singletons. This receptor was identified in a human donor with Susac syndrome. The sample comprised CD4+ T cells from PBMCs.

The CDR3 spells CASSLPSGSEEFF. The CDR3, as DNA: TGTGCCAGCAGCCTTCCGTCCGGGTCCGAAGAGTTCTTC. The chain uses TRBV11-3 and TRBJ2-1; D remains ambiguous. This CDR3 region has 13 residues. Germline CDR1 is SGHNT and CDR2 is YENEEA. V was shortened by 5 bases and J by 14 bases, with 19 bases between the two germline ends.